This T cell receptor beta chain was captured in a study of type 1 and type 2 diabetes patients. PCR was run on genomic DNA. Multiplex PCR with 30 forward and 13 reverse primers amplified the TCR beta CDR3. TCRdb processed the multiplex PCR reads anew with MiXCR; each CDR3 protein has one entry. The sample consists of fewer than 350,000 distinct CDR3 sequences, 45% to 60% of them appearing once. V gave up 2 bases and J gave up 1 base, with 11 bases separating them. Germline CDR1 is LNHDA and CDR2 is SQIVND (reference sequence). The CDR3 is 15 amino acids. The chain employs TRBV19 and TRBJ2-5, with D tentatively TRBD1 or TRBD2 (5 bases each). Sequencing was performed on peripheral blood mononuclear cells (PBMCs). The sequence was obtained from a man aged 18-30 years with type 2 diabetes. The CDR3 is CASSITGTSQETQYF. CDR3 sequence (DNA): TGTGCCAGTAGTATAACCGGGACGAGCCAAGAGACCCAGTACTTC.